This T cell receptor beta chain comes out of a study of blood T cell repertoires in COVID-19. Study-level background: Samples of COVID-19 (acute and convalescent) were obtained from the United States, Italy and Spain. The analysed material was cDNA or gDNA that came from T cells, B-cell-depleted T cells, or PBMCs.

This CDR3 comprises 16 residues. CDR1 is SGHTS, CDR2 YDEGEE, per germline. Trimming cost V 2 bases and J 0 bases, with 11 bases left between them. Original processing notes: Nucleated cell number was recorded as an estimate derived from reference gene primer amplification. The method was immunoSEQ multiplex PCR; TCRdb's version includes in-frame clones alone and lacks a portion of them. V and J calls and clone size are copied from that table; D and trimming were computed from the DNA. The sample includes about 210,000 clones, around four fifths of them seen just once. The rearrangement uses TRBV5-8 and TRBJ1-4; D gene ambiguous. The receptor comes from a woman aged 45-65 years with acute or convalescent COVID-19. The sequencing input was peripheral blood. CDR3 DNA: TGTGCCAGCAGCTTCGTTCGGTTTTCAACTAATGAAAAACTGTTTTTT. Translating it yields CASSFVRFSTNEKLFF.